This T cell receptor (beta chain) was identified in a study of a mutant IDH1 vaccine in newly diagnosed glioma. Study at large: Among treated patients, 62.5% were male and roughly 38% female, and mean age was roughly 40 years. Study-level points and caveats: Pseudoprogression apparently lacked any relation to changes in top peripheral T cell clonotypes. Patients showed vaccine-induced immune responses at a rate of roughly 93%.

This sample's time point: baseline, week 1 (first vaccination visit). Treatment of the sample: pre-vaccination baseline after standard-of-care therapy. Astrocytomas found in donors were new, WHO grade 3 or 4, IDH1-mutant and ATRX-lost. Germline V gene sequence: CDR1 WSHSY, CDR2 SAAADI. Trimming left V 8 bases short and J 0 bases short, with 14 bases between. The CDR3 totals 14 residues. Data came from immunoSEQ multiplex PCR; TCRdb stores just in-frame clones and leaves some out. The sample gives 80,000 to 100,000 clones, almost 85% of which show up once; 4.5% to 5.5% is in the top ten. This clone was counted once. Its antigen is currently unknown.

Sequencing used PBMCs, obtained from a glioma patient treated with radiotherapy, temozolomide or both. The rearrangement links TRBV10-2 to TRBJ2-7; the D gene could be TRBD1 or TRBD2 (5 bases each). This TCR was sampled from a man in his forties with glioma. Some clones in this sample may be carry-over from other donors' samples. CDR3 nucleotides: TGCGCCAGCCGAGAGGGGCTGATCTCCTACGAGCAGTACTTC. Translation gives CASREGLISYEQYF.